This entry concerns a single TCR beta chain. As yet, its antigen is unknown. This PCR relied on a set of 60 Vbeta primers and 13 Jbeta primers. Here immunoSEQ multiplex PCR was the method, and the copy in TCRdb shows in-frame clones only, minus some. The sample contains tens of thousands of clones, 75% to 85% of which appear only once. Germline values: CDR1 MGHDK, CDR2 SYGVNS. V lost 5 bases to trimming and J lost 5 bases, with 12 bases between them. The CDR3 has 13 amino acids. This specimen comes from a study of cytomegalovirus exposure and HLA in healthy donors. Study-wide results and limits: Associated with cytomegalovirus, according to the listing, were some 180 TCR beta chains. Three CMV-associated chains proved CMV antigen-specific in vitro. Later work found that TCR association rates differed between HLA loci; DRB1 had the most and HLA-C the fewest.

Though probably carrying unrecorded immune exposures, donors were nominally healthy at sampling. J is TRBJ1-1 and V is TRBV25-1; D not certain. This receptor was obtained from a man between 18 and 29 years old in good health and CMV-seropositive. Material for sequencing was PBMCs. The CDR3 DNA follows: TGTGCCAGCAGTTTCCGGGGTGAGACTGAAGCTTTCTTT. The encoded protein is CASSFRGETEAFF. Using reference TRBV25-1 and TRBJ1-1 for the parts outside the CDR3, the full variable domain is EADIYQTPRYLVIGTGKKITLECSQTMGHDKMYWYQQDPGMELHLIHYSYGVNSTEKGDLSSESTVSRIRTEHFPLTLESARPSHTSQYLCASSFRGETEAFFGQGTRLTVV.